These T cell receptor beta chains were read from a single sample in a study of T cell responses to AZD1222 COVID-19 vaccine. Produced via immunoSEQ multiplex PCR; TCRdb's table is partial and in-frame only. This table has about 160,000 clones, approximately 90% appearing once. Sequencing was performed on peripheral blood, taken on day 0 of AZD1222 vaccination. These TCRs come from an adult in good health. CDR3s include the opening cysteine and the closing phenylalanine or tryptophan. A D gene is named only where the DNA matches it firmly. Some rows mark clone size as missing; the rest say once, few, many or name a class of expanded clone.

>-|TRBJ2-7|TRBV3-1/TRBV3-2|TRBD2
TGTGCCAGCAGCCAAAGCTTCGGACTAGCAAGAACCTACGAGCAGTACTTC
CASSQSFGLARTYEQYF
>-|TRBJ2-2|TRBV6-4|-
TGTGCCAGCAGGGCCCCCAACACCGGGGAGCTGTTTTTT
CASRAPNTGELFF
>-|TRBJ2-1|TRBV5-4|TRBD1
TGTGCCAGCAGCTCACAGGGGGGATCCTACAATGAGCAGTTCTTC
CASSSQGGSYNEQFF
>-|TRBJ1-3|TRBV19|-
TGTGCCAGTACGTCCTCGGGAAACACCATATATTTT
CASTSSGNTIYF
>-|TRBJ2-1|TRBV7-9|-
TGTGCCAGCAGCTTAGCGCGCGGTGGGGATGAGCAGTTCTTC
CASSLARGGDEQFF
>-|TRBJ2-3|TRBV24-1|-
TGTGCCACCAGTGATTTAAGCAGAGCCACAGATACGCAGTATTTT
CATSDLSRATDTQYF
>-|TRBJ2-2|TRBV28|TRBD1
TGTGCCAGCAGTTTAGGGACAGTCACCAACACCGGGGAGCTGTTTTTT
CASSLGTVTNTGELFF
>-|TRBJ2-7|TRBV10-1|-
TGCGCCAGCAGTGAGTCCCCCGGAGGCCCGGGAGACGAGCAGTACTTC
CASSESPGGPGDEQYF
>few|TRBJ2-3|TRBV3-1/TRBV3-2|TRBD2
TGTGCCAGCAGCGGTCTGACTAGCGGTAGCACAGATACGCAGTATTTT
CASSGLTSGSTDTQYF
>once|TRBJ1-5|TRBV7-8|-
TGTGCCAGCAGCTTAGAGGGGAGGGCGGAACAGCCCCAGCATTTT
CASSLEGRAEQPQHF
>-|TRBJ2-6|TRBV5-8|-
TGTGCCAGCAGCTTGGACATAGCAATCTCTGGGGCCAACGTCCTGACTTTC
CASSLDIAISGANVLTF
>-|TRBJ1-5|TRBV2|-
TGTGCCAGCAGTGGGGGGGATAGCAATCAGCCCCAGCATTTT
CASSGGDSNQPQHF
>once|TRBJ2-1|TRBV5-1|-
TGCGCCAGCAGCTTGGCTGTGGGGCTTCCGAACAATGAGCAGTTCTTC
CASSLAVGLPNNEQFF
>-|TRBJ2-7|TRBV10-2|TRBD2
TGCGCCAGCGCTGGGGGACTAGCGTACGAGCAGTACTTC
CASAGGLAYEQYF
>once|TRBJ2-7|TRBV21-1|-
TGTGCCAGCAGCAAAGGGAGGGTAACTAGCGGGTATAGGGGCTACGAGCAGTACTTC
CASSKGRVTSGYRGYEQYF
>-|TRBJ1-5|TRBV12-5|-
TGTGCTAGTGGTTTGGTGTCCACCCAGGGGAATAGCAATCAGCCCCAGCATTTT
CASGLVSTQGNSNQPQHF
>-|TRBJ2-2|TRBV30|-
TGTGCCTGGAGTGTAATAGGAGGCACCGGGGAGCTGTTTTTT
CAWSVIGGTGELFF
>-|TRBJ1-2|TRBV20-1|-
TGCAGTGTTCCATCCGGAGGCTACACCTTC
CSVPSGGYTF
>once|TRBJ1-1|TRBV19|-
TGTGCCAGTAGACCCGTCGGCGGCGCGAACACTGAAGCTTTCTTT
CASRPVGGANTEAFF
>-|TRBJ1-1|TRBV7-9|-
TGTGCCAGCAGCTTACGAGGGCTTGAAGCTTTCTTT
CASSLRGLEAFF
>-|TRBJ1-1|TRBV19|-
TGTGCCAGTAGCAAGACGAGCATGAACACTGAAGCTTTCTTT
CASSKTSMNTEAFF
>-|TRBJ1-6|TRBV10-3|TRBD1
TGTGCCACCAGGACAGGGTTTCAATCACCCCTCCACTTT
CATRTGFQSPLHF
>-|TRBJ2-5|TRBV10-3|-
TGTGCCATCAGTGAGTCTCGAATCGGGCAAGAGACCCAGTACTTC
CAISESRIGQETQYF
>few|TRBJ2-1|TRBV30|TRBD2
TGTGCCTCAGCTAGCGGAGACTACAATGAGCAGTTCTTC
CASASGDYNEQFF
>-|TRBJ2-7|TRBV11-1|TRBD1
TGTGCCAGCAGCTTAGGGACAGGGGCCTACGAGCAGTACTTC
CASSLGTGAYEQYF
>-|TRBJ1-5|TRBV4-1|-
TGCGCCAGCAGCCAAGAGAAAAGGGGCAATCAGCCCCAGCATTTT
CASSQEKRGNQPQHF
>few|TRBJ2-1|TRBV5-1|-
TGCGCCAGCAGCTCATTACCGGAACCTTACAATGAGCAGTTCTTC
CASSSLPEPYNEQFF
>many|TRBJ2-3|TRBV2|TRBD2
TGTGCCAGCAGTGAAGTGACTAGCGGGAGAGGTGCAGATACGCAGTATTTT
CASSEVTSGRGADTQYF
>-|TRBJ1-5|TRBV7-9|-
TGTGCCAGCAGCTTCGGTGGGACGCGGGGCAATCAGCCCCAGCATTTT
CASSFGGTRGNQPQHF
>few|TRBJ1-6|TRBV7-3|TRBD1
TGTGCCAGCAGCTCGGGACAGGGGATAGGGTCACCCCTCCACTTT
CASSSGQGIGSPLHF
>-|TRBJ2-1|TRBV5-1|TRBD2
TGCGCCAGCAGTTCCCCCGAAGCAGGGGGGACTAGCGGGAGCATCCTGTTCTTC
CASSSPEAGGTSGSILFF
>-|TRBJ1-1|TRBV28|-
TGTGCCAGCAGTCTGGACTCATACGGTGGGAACACTGAAGCTTTCTTT
CASSLDSYGGNTEAFF
>-|TRBJ1-4|TRBV6-5|-
TGTGCCAGCAGTTACTCGAGGGAAAAACTGTTTTTT
CASSYSREKLFF
>-|TRBJ2-3|TRBV9|-
TGTGCCAGCAGTTATATAGGAGGGGAAGCAGATACGCAGTATTTT
CASSYIGGEADTQYF
>-|TRBJ2-3|TRBV4-1|TRBD2
TGCGCCAGCAGCCAAGAAAAGGGACTAGCGGGACTCACAGATACGCAGTATTTT
CASSQEKGLAGLTDTQYF
>-|TRBJ2-3|TRBV11-3|-
TGTGCCAGCAGCTTAGACCCCTCGGCCGATACGCAGTATTTT
CASSLDPSADTQYF
>-|TRBJ2-1|TRBV24-1|-
TGTGCCACCAGTGATTTTCGAGAGTACAATGAGCAGTTCTTC
CATSDFREYNEQFF
>-|TRBJ2-5|TRBV7-2|TRBD2
TGTGCCAGCACCCCCCGGCCGGGAGGGCTTGGAGAGACCCAGTACTTC
CASTPRPGGLGETQYF
>-|TRBJ2-7|TRBV7-9|TRBD2
TGTGCCAGCAGCGAGACTAGCAACGAGCAGTACTTC
CASSETSNEQYF
>-|TRBJ2-2|TRBV5-4|TRBD1
TGTGCCAGCAGCCGACAGGGGGCGACCGGGGAGCTGTTTTTT
CASSRQGATGELFF
>-|TRBJ2-1|TRBV11-2|TRBD1
TGTGCCAGCAGCCTAAACAGGGGAATGAATGAGCAGTTCTTC
CASSLNRGMNEQFF
>-|TRBJ1-2|TRBV28|-
TGTGCCAGCAGCGCCGTCCGGGGGTTCAACTATGGCTACACCTTC
CASSAVRGFNYGYTF